Listed below are T cell receptor beta chains from one sample, sequenced in a study of cytomegalovirus exposure and HLA in healthy donors. Only in-frame clones appear in the TCRdb table, and some are missing; sequencing was by immunoSEQ multiplex PCR. The data contain 95,000 to 120,000 clones, 60% to 80% of them seen just once; the ten biggest clones take up roughly 8.3%. Material for sequencing was PBMCs. The receptors stem from a man between 18 and 29 years old in good health and CMV-seropositive. Both conserved end residues are part of each CDR3. D genes are given only for firm matches. Some rows mark clone size as missing; the rest say once, few, many or name a class of expanded clone.

NA	TRBV11-1	NA	TRBJ2-5	CASSTSGVQETQYF	TGTGCCAGCAGCACCTCAGGGGTCCAAGAGACCCAGTACTTC
NA	TRBV6-5	NA	TRBJ2-5	CASSPTTLTTQYF	TGTGCCAGCAGCCCCACTACCCTGACGACCCAGTACTTC
once	TRBV28	TRBD1	TRBJ1-5	CASRRTGAQDSNQPQHF	TGTGCCAGCAGACGGACAGGGGCGCAGGATAGCAATCAGCCCCAGCATTTT
NA	TRBV6-5	TRBD1	TRBJ1-4	CASSLGQGGNEKLFF	TGTGCCAGCAGCCTGGGACAGGGCGGTAATGAAAAACTGTTTTTT
NA	TRBV5-1	TRBD1	TRBJ1-1	CASSLTTGTMNTEAFF	TGCGCCAGCAGCTTGACGACAGGGACCATGAACACTGAAGCTTTCTTT
NA	TRBV5-1	NA	TRBJ2-5	CASSPGEETQYF	TGCGCCAGCAGCCCGGGGGAAGAGACCCAGTACTTC
NA	TRBV11-2	NA	TRBJ2-1	CASSPETRFYNEQFF	TGTGCCAGCAGTCCCGAGACTAGATTTTACAATGAGCAGTTCTTC
few	TRBV7-9	TRBD2	TRBJ2-1	CASSPGTSGGARGGEQFF	TGTGCCAGCAGCCCCGGGACTAGCGGGGGGGCCAGGGGAGGCGAGCAGTTCTTC
once	TRBV30	NA	TRBJ2-5	CAWSPLLPKRETQYF	TGTGCCTGGAGTCCCCTGCTCCCTAAGCGGGAGACCCAGTACTTC
NA	TRBV27	TRBD1	TRBJ1-5	CASTLPGGSDYPQHF	TGTGCCAGCACCCTACCAGGGGGCTCTGATTATCCCCAGCATTTT
NA	TRBV6-1	NA	TRBJ1-1	CASRPAGNTEAFF	TGTGCCAGCAGACCCGCCGGGAACACTGAAGCTTTCTTT
NA	TRBV28	TRBD1	TRBJ2-5	CASSSTGGRMETQYF	TGTGCCAGCAGTTCGACAGGGGGCCGGATGGAGACCCAGTACTTC
NA	TRBV19	NA	TRBJ2-2	CASSMEQGSSPNTGELFF	TGTGCCAGTAGTATGGAACAGGGTTCAAGTCCGAACACCGGGGAGCTGTTTTTT
NA	TRBV5-1	NA	TRBJ1-5	CASSLDGSNQPQHF	TGCGCCAGCAGCTTGGATGGCAGTAATCAGCCCCAGCATTTT
NA	TRBV27	NA	TRBJ2-2	CASRLNGAGELFF	TGTGCCAGCAGGCTAAACGGGGCCGGGGAGCTGTTTTTT
NA	TRBV7-2	TRBD2	TRBJ2-3	CASSLGPSGTSTDTQYF	TGTGCCAGCAGCTTAGGTCCTAGCGGCACTAGCACAGATACGCAGTATTTT
NA	TRBV6-5	NA	TRBJ2-3	CASSSRRTDTQYF	TGTGCCAGTAGCTCCAGACGGACAGATACGCAGTATTTT
once	TRBV21-1	NA	TRBJ1-1	CASSKPALQGPNTEAFF	TGTGCCAGCAGCAAACCTGCTTTACAGGGGCCGAACACTGAAGCTTTCTTT
NA	TRBV27	TRBD2	TRBJ2-7	CASSLHKGTRIDEQYF	TGTGCCAGCAGTTTACACAAGGGGACTAGAATCGACGAGCAGTACTTC
NA	TRBV7-9	NA	TRBJ1-1	CASSPKNRENTEAFF	TGTGCCAGCAGCCCAAAGAACCGGGAAAACACTGAAGCTTTCTTT
NA	TRBV7-6	NA	TRBJ1-1	CASSPAGGSTEAFF	TGTGCCAGCAGCCCCGCTGGGGGGAGCACTGAAGCTTTCTTT
NA	TRBV18	NA	TRBJ1-5	CASSPNSRNQPQHF	TGTGCCAGCTCACCAAACAGTCGCAATCAGCCCCAGCATTTT
few	TRBV5-6	NA	TRBJ1-4	CASSQYKARAGEKLFF	TGTGCCAGCAGCCAATATAAGGCGCGGGCCGGCGAAAAACTGTTTTTT
NA	TRBV6-6	TRBD1	TRBJ2-7	CASSYLGQGVPYEQYF	TGTGCCAGCAGTTACCTGGGACAGGGAGTCCCCTACGAGCAGTACTTC
NA	TRBV28	NA	TRBJ2-2	CASSLFPQGFGELFF	TGTGCCAGCAGTTTATTCCCACAGGGCTTCGGGGAGCTGTTTTTT
NA	TRBV6-5	NA	TRBJ1-4	CASSYSDSDEKLFF	TGTGCCAGCAGTTACTCTGACAGTGATGAAAAACTGTTTTTT
NA	TRBV29-1	TRBD1	TRBJ1-2	CSVGQGAIYGYTF	TGCAGCGTCGGACAGGGGGCGATCTATGGCTACACCTTC